Shown below are 30 T cell receptor beta chains from a single sample sequenced in a study of OX40 agonist ivuxolimab in advanced cancers. Profiled with immunoSEQ multiplex PCR; TCRdb holds only in-frame clones, not every one. Of around 30,000 clones in the sample, 90% to 95% are singletons; the top ten hold about 8.4%. The sequencing here drew on CD4+ or CD8+ T cells sorted from blood, taken in a trial of the OX40 agonist ivuxolimab. These receptors all stem from an adult with an advanced solid tumor such as melanoma, head and neck, liver or kidney cancer.

V usage is TRBV11-2 and J usage is TRBJ2-7; no clear D. Trimming removed 4 bases at V and 5 bases at J, with 24 bases between. Germline V gene data show CDR1 as SGHAT and CDR2 as FQNNGV. The CDR3 contains 17 residues. This CDR3 is CASSSRKSLAPGDEQYF. In nucleotides, the CDR3 is TGTGCCAGCAGCTCCCGCAAAAGCTTAGCCCCAGGCGACGAGCAGTACTTC.

The chain recombines TRBV30 with TRBJ2-7, with unresolved D. This CDR3 has 12 amino acids. Germline CDR1 reads GTSNPN; CDR2 reads SVGIG (reference sequence). V was cut by 0 bases and J by 4 bases, with 7 bases left in between. The CDR3, as DNA: TGTGCCTGGAGTGTTGTGGGGTACGAGCAGTACTTC. Translated: CAWSVVGYEQYF.

The chain is built from TRBV10-3 and TRBJ1-1; a weak D match, TRBD1 (5 bases). Trimming cost V 4 bases and J 3 bases, with 9 bases left between them. Germline V gene lookup returns CDR1 ENHRY and CDR2 SYGVKD. This CDR3 is 13 amino acids long. The CDR3 sequence is CAISGGRDTEAFF. CDR3 in DNA: TGTGCCATCAGTGGGGGGAGGGACACTGAAGCTTTCTTT.

The rearrangement uses TRBV7-9 and TRBJ2-7; D is tentatively TRBD1 or TRBD2 (5 bases each). Germline CDR1 reads SEHNR; CDR2 reads FQNEAQ (reference sequence). There are 12 residues in the CDR3. This CDR3 reads CASRGPTYEQYF. CDR3 DNA: TGTGCTTCACGGGGACCGACCTACGAGCAGTACTTC.

This chain uses TRBV19 with TRBJ1-2, with D hard to call. The germline V gene has CDR1 LNHDA and CDR2 SQIVND (reference sequence). V lost 1 base, J lost 3 bases, and 6 bases lay in between. CDR3 size: 13 residues. The CDR3 coding sequence is TGTGCCAGTAGTATAGGTCTATACTATGGCTACACCTTC. Residues: CASSIGLYYGYTF.

This sequence joins TRBV18 and TRBJ2-3; perhaps TRBD1 as D (5 bases). This CDR3 contains 15 residues. Germline V gives CDR1 KGHSH, CDR2 LQKENI. Trimming cost V 8 bases and J 4 bases, with 19 bases left between them. The CDR3, as DNA: TGTGCCAGCCTCCGGGCGGCAGGGCCCCCAGATACGCAGTATTTT. Translation: CASLRAAGPPDTQYF.

The chain recombines TRBV11-3 with TRBJ2-7; 7 bases match TRBD1. The CDR3 is 15 residues long. Germline V CDR1 and CDR2: SGHNT, YENEEA. The ends lost 1 base at V and 2 bases at J; junction bases unmatched: 5. CDR3 sequence: CASSLGGGGTYEQYF. CDR3 bases: TGTGCCAGCAGCTTAGGAGGGGGCGGTACCTACGAGCAGTACTTC. The whole variable domain, filled in from reference TRBV11-3 and TRBJ2-7, reads EAGVVQSPRYKIIEKKQPVAFWCNPISGHNTLYWYLQNLGQGPELLIRYENEEAVDDSQLPKDRFSAERLKGVDSTLKIQPAELGDSAVYLCASSLGGGGTYEQYFGPGTRLTVT.

V and J are TRBV4-2 and TRBJ1-6; TRBD1 might be the D (5 bases). Trimming took 0 bases from V and 6 from J, leaving 9 bases between them. Germline V gene sequence: CDR1 LGHNA, CDR2 YNFKEQ. This CDR3 region has 15 residues. The CDR3 sequence: CASSQEWQGNSPLHF. As DNA, the CDR3 is TGTGCCAGCAGCCAAGAATGGCAGGGTAATTCACCCCTCCACTTT.

This chain uses TRBV2 with TRBJ2-1; 9 bases fit TRBD2. The ends lost 1 base at V and 6 bases at J; junction bases unmatched: 4. The CDR3 has 15 amino acids. Germline CDR1 and CDR2: SNHLY and FYNNEI. The CDR3, as DNA: TGTGCCAGCAGTGAAGTGGCGGGAGGGTTCAATGAGCAGTTCTTC. This encodes CASSEVAGGFNEQFF.

The chain recombines TRBV4-3 with TRBJ1-4; no definite D call. The CDR3 contains 12 residues. Germline V lookup: CDR1 LGHNA, CDR2 YSLEER. Trimming pared 4 bases from V and 8 bases from J, leaving 8 bases between. CDR3 sequence (DNA): TGCGCCAGCAGCCGGGAGGGAGAAAAACTGTTTTTT. As protein: CASSREGEKLFF.

J is TRBJ2-7 and V is TRBV19; 7 bases line up with TRBD2. After removal of 3 bases from V and 5 bases from J, the junction contained 7 bases not matched to a gene. The CDR3 is 14 residues long. Germline CDR1 is LNHDA and CDR2 is SQIVND (reference sequence). The CDR3 sequence is CASSIIGRGNEQYF. The DNA of the CDR3 is TGTGCCAGTAGTATTATAGGGAGGGGAAACGAGCAGTACTTC.

The V gene is TRBV9, the J gene TRBJ2-2; D uncertain. V was shortened by 0 bases and J by 3 bases, with 3 bases between the two germline ends. The CDR3 length is 13 residues. The germline CDR1 and CDR2 sequences are SGDLS and YYNGEE. The CDR3 DNA reads TGTGCCAGCAGCGTAGCTTACACCGGGGAGCTGTTTTTT. It yields the protein CASSVAYTGELFF. The entire variable domain, with the rest obtained from reference TRBV9 and TRBJ2-2, is as follows: DSGVTQTPKHLITATGQRVTLRCSPRSGDLSVYWYQQSLDQGLQFLIQYYNGEERAKGNILERFSAQQFPDLHSELNLSSLELGDSALYFCASSVAYTGELFFGEGSRLTVL.

The V call is TRBV25-1, the J call TRBJ2-7; TRBD1 might be the D (5 bases). This CDR3 has 13 residues. V gave up 3 bases and J gave up 3 bases, with 9 bases separating them. In germline, CDR1 is MGHDK, CDR2 SYGVNS. The CDR3 spells CASSDRAGYEQYF. DNA of the CDR3: TGTGCCAGCAGTGACAGGGCCGGCTACGAGCAGTACTTC.

A single count supports this clone. CDR3 sequence (DNA): TGTGCCAGCAGTGTCATAGATGGACAGAGCCCTAACTATGGCTACACCTTC. This codes for CASSVIDGQSPNYGYTF. This rearrangement joins TRBV2 to TRBJ1-2, with D perhaps matching TRBD1 (6 bases). CDR3 length: 17 amino acids. Germline CDR1 and CDR2: SNHLY and FYNNEI. V was pared by 4 bases and J by 0 bases, with 18 bases between.

The V gene is TRBV7-9, the J gene TRBJ2-5; no reliable D call. CDR3 length: 14 amino acids. The V gene's germline CDR1 is SEHNR and CDR2 FQNEAQ (reference sequence). V lost 3 bases and J lost 1, with 9 bases in between. CDR3 loop: CASSFFGSQETQYF. The CDR3 region has the DNA TGTGCCAGCAGCTTTTTTGGCAGCCAAGAGACCCAGTACTTC.

This chain uses TRBV27 with TRBJ2-7, with unresolved D. Germline V gene data show CDR1 as MNHEY and CDR2 as SMNVEV (reference sequence). V lost 7 bases to trimming and J lost 5 bases, with 12 bases between them. The CDR3 has 12 amino acids. CDR3 region: CASKGLDHEQYF. The CDR3 nucleotides are TGTGCCAGCAAGGGCTTGGACCACGAGCAGTACTTC.

V gene TRBV29-1 combines with J gene TRBJ1-1; no definite D call. The CDR3 is 14 amino acids. The germline V and J ends were trimmed by 0 bases and 6 bases, with 14 bases remaining between them. Germline V gives CDR1 SQVTM, CDR2 ANQGSEA. The CDR3 DNA is TGCAGCGTTGAAGAGGAACGGGTTGGAGCTGAAGCTTTCTTT. As protein: CSVEEERVGAEAFF. Looking up the rest from reference TRBV29-1 and TRBJ1-1 gives the full variable domain: SAVISQKPSRDICQRGTSLTIQCQVDSQVTMMFWYRQQPGQSLTLIATANQGSEATYESGFVIDKFPISRPNLTFSTLTVSNMSPEDSSIYLCSVEEERVGAEAFFGQGTRLTVV.

The gene calls are TRBV28 and TRBJ2-2; the D is unclear. In germline, CDR1 is MDHEN, CDR2 SYDVKM. CDR3 length equals 14 residues. V lost 4 bases, J lost 3 bases, and 9 bases lay in between. The CDR3 is CASSSTGDTGELFF. CDR3 DNA: TGTGCCAGCAGTTCAACTGGTGACACCGGGGAGCTGTTTTTT.

The chain joins TRBV30 to TRBJ1-4, with D perhaps matching TRBD1 (6 bases). V was cut by 2 bases and J by 4 bases, with 8 bases left in between. Germline CDR1 GTSNPN, CDR2 SVGIG (reference sequence). CDR3 length: 13 amino acids. The CDR3 DNA reads as TGTGCCTGGAGTTTACAGGGTAATGAAAAACTGTTTTTT. Translation gives CAWSLQGNEKLFF.

This clone is a singleton in its sample. The chain links TRBV30 to TRBJ2-1, with 8 bases identical to TRBD2. CDR3 size: 13 residues. V was clipped by 4 bases and J by 10 bases; unmatched bases: 9. Germline CDR1 and CDR2: GTSNPN and SVGIG (reference sequence). CDR3 sequence (DNA): TGTGCCTGGAATCAGCGGGAGCTCGGGGAGCAGTTCTTC. It encodes CAWNQRELGEQFF.

This chain uses TRBV4-3 with TRBJ2-1, with D perhaps being TRBD1 or TRBD2 (6 bases each). V was cut by 1 base and J by 4 bases, with 20 bases left in between. CDR1 LGHNA and CDR2 YSLEER come from the germline V gene. The CDR3 sequence is 18 residues long. The CDR3 sequence: CASSQVGGGLSGYNEQFF. The CDR3 bases are TGCGCCAGCAGCCAAGTTGGTGGGGGGCTTAGCGGTTACAATGAGCAGTTCTTC.

The chain recombines TRBV6-5 with TRBJ2-7, with TRBD1 matching 8 bases. The CDR3 totals 14 residues. The J segment lost 2 bases and the V segment lost 6 bases, leaving 6 bases of the junction unmatched. Germline V gives CDR1 MNHEY, CDR2 SVGAGI. The CDR3 coding sequence is TGTGCCAGCAGCATCCAGGGGGCGCCCTACGAGCAGTACTTC. Protein product: CASSIQGAPYEQYF.

V gene TRBV7-2 combines with J gene TRBJ1-6; a weak D match, TRBD1 (5 bases). Germline loops: CDR1 SGHTA, CDR2 FQGNSA. V was pared by 5 bases and J by 4 bases, with 9 bases between. The CDR3 loop spans 14 amino acids. CDR3 residues: CASSATGYNSPLHF. The CDR3 DNA is TGTGCCAGCAGCGCCACAGGTTATAATTCACCCCTCCACTTT.

The CDR3 loop reads CSVGASAYEQYF. DNA for the CDR3: TGCAGCGTCGGCGCGAGTGCCTACGAGCAGTACTTC. This chain joins TRBV29-1 and TRBJ2-7; D call uncertain. The germline CDR1 and CDR2 sequences are SQVTM and ANQGSEA. There are 12 residues in the CDR3. Trimming removed 6 bases at V and 2 bases at J, with 11 bases between.

The gene calls are TRBV7-9 and TRBJ1-4; D is perhaps TRBD1 (6 bases). Looked up from germline, CDR1 is SEHNR and CDR2 is FQNEAQ (reference sequence). CDR3 length: 17 amino acids. The V and J ends lost 4 bases and 10 bases respectively, with 25 bases between them. CDR3 in amino acids: CASSYRAPVTDIGKLFF. CDR3 DNA: TGTGCCAGCAGCTACAGGGCCCCAGTAACCGATATCGGAAAACTGTTTTTT.

This chain connects TRBV7-9 to TRBJ1-5; the match to TRBD1 covers 8 bases. The V gene end was trimmed by 4 bases and the J gene end by 10 bases; junction bases not matched to a gene: 9. The CDR3 spans 14 residues. Germline-derived CDR1 and CDR2 are SEHNR and FQNEAQ (reference sequence). The CDR3 nucleotides are TGTGCCAGCAGCTCGAGCGCAGGGGGCGAACCCCAGCATTTT. Its translation: CASSSSAGGEPQHF.

This sequence joins TRBV21-1 and TRBJ1-3. TRBV21-1 is shown as a pseudogene. The CDR3 length is 16 residues. The CDR3 DNA follows: TGTGCCAGCAGCAAAGCGCCGAAGGTTCCTGGAAACACCATATATTTT. Residues: CASSKAPKVPGNTIYF.

This clone occurred a few times. The chain recombines TRBV10-3 with TRBJ2-7; a weak D match, TRBD1 (6 bases). V lost 2 bases, J lost 7 bases, and 6 bases lay in between. This CDR3 spans 11 amino acids. Germline V gene sequence: CDR1 ENHRY, CDR2 SYGVKD. This chain's CDR3 is CAISETGEQYF. The DNA for the CDR3 is TGTGCCATCAGTGAGACAGGGGAGCAGTACTTC.

The rearrangement joins TRBV11-2 to TRBJ2-1, with 10 nucleotides matching TRBD2. Germline CDR1 and CDR2: SGHAT and FQNNGV. The J segment lost 0 bases and the V segment lost 2 bases, leaving 10 bases of the junction unmatched. This CDR3 contains 19 residues. In nucleotides, the CDR3 is TGTGCCAGCAGCTTATGGCCCGGGACTAGCGATCCCTCCTACAATGAGCAGTTCTTC. Its protein product is CASSLWPGTSDPSYNEQFF. Full variable domain (remainder filled in from reference TRBV11-2 and TRBJ2-1): EAGVAQSPRYKIIEKRQSVAFWCNPISGHATLYWYQQILGQGPKLLIQFQNNGVVDDSQLPKDRFSAERLKGVDSTLKIQPAKLEDSAVYLCASSLWPGTSDPSYNEQFFGPGTRLTVL.

This chain connects TRBV25-1 to TRBJ1-1; 9 bases map to TRBD1. The germline V gene has CDR1 MGHDK and CDR2 SYGVNS. V lost 11 bases to trimming and J lost 4 bases; unmatched junction nucleotides: 8. The CDR3 length is 13 residues. The CDR3 nucleotides are TGTGCCTCAGGACAGGGGCGGGCCACTGAAGCTTTCTTT. Encoded protein: CASGQGRATEAFF.